Below are 15 T cell receptor beta chains sequenced from a single sample in a study of T cell changes during pregnancy in multiple sclerosis (dated by TCRdb to between 2017 and 2020). The library was built by means of the immunoSEQ multiplex PCR assay. As stored in TCRdb, this immuneACCESS dataset retains in-frame rearrangements with V and J assigned. A fraction of the clones does not appear; measured against another copy, unresolved V genes explain less than half of the discrepancy, and the remainder lacks a known reason. Across this sample there are under 70,000 clones, with 75% to 95% seen only once. Under 2.5% of the sample comes from the top ten. This material consisted of peripheral blood, taken in the third trimester of pregnancy. These receptors all stem from a female donor in good health, enrolled as a control in a pregnancy study.

The chain employs TRBV19 and TRBJ1-1, with D maybe TRBD1 (6 bases). The germline CDR1 and CDR2 sequences are LNHDA and SQIVND (reference sequence). V lost 6 bases to trimming and J lost 1 base, with 18 bases between them. This CDR3 spans 16 amino acids. The CDR3 DNA reads as TGTGCCAGTAGACTTTATAAGGACAGACAGAACACTGAAGCTTTCTTT. This codes for CASRLYKDRQNTEAFF.

The chain is built from TRBV6-1 and TRBJ2-3; D is unclear. Germline V CDR1 and CDR2: MNHNS, SASEGT. The V and J ends lost 6 bases and 6 bases respectively, with 10 bases between them. The CDR3 contains 12 residues. CDR3 in amino acids: CASRPDWDTQYF. CDR3 nucleotide sequence: TGTGCCAGCAGGCCAGATTGGGATACGCAGTATTTT.

This chain links TRBV4-1 with TRBJ2-4; the D is unclear. This CDR3 spans 16 amino acids. V gave up 1 base and J gave up 0 bases, with 10 bases separating them. Germline CDR1 is MGHRA and CDR2 is YSYEKL. The CDR3 bases are TGCGCCAGCAGCCAAGGTTTAGTTCTAGCCAAAAACATTCAGTACTTC. Encoded protein: CASSQGLVLAKNIQYF.

The rearrangement uses TRBV15 and TRBJ2-6, with 7 bases that match TRBD2. V lost 1 base, J lost 2 bases, and 8 bases stayed unmatched. CDR1 is LNHNV and CDR2 is YYDKDF in the germline V gene (reference sequence). The CDR3 is 18 amino acids. In DNA, the CDR3 is TGTGCCACCAGCAGAGGGGAGGGTTTCACGGCTGGGGCCAACGTCCTGACTTTC. It codes for CATSRGEGFTAGANVLTF.

J is TRBJ2-1 and V is TRBV29-1, with TRBD2 matching 16 bases. Germline V gives CDR1 SQVTM, CDR2 ANQGSEA. The CDR3 loop spans 21 amino acids. Trimming cost V 7 bases and J 0 bases; bases outside gene matches: 18. The CDR3 is CSATGQPGLAGGPSSYNEQFF. CDR3 nucleotides: TGCAGCGCTACGGGACAGCCGGGACTAGCGGGGGGGCCTAGCTCCTACAATGAGCAGTTCTTC.

This clone appeared once. The J gene is TRBJ1-4, the V gene TRBV6-1; no firm D call. This CDR3 has 13 residues. The germline V gene encodes CDR1 MNHNS and CDR2 SASEGT. V was clipped by 5 bases and J by 10 bases, with 14 bases between them. The CDR3 DNA follows: TGTGCCAGCAGTTCGATTCCAACGGGAAAACTGTTTTTT. It is translated as CASSSIPTGKLFF.

This chain uses TRBV7-6 with TRBJ2-2, with 8 bases aligning to TRBD1. The CDR3 contains 15 residues. V was pared by 1 base and J by 6 bases, with 4 bases of the junction left unmatched. Germline assignment: CDR1 SGHVS and CDR2 FNYEAQ. The CDR3 nucleotides are TGTGCCAGCAGCTTAGGACAGGGGCGGGCCGGGGAGCTGTTTTTT. Translation gives CASSLGQGRAGELFF. The whole variable domain, remainder taken from reference TRBV7-6 and TRBJ2-2, is GAGVSQSPRYKVTKRGQDVALRCDPISGHVSLYWYRQALGQGPEFLTYFNYEAQQDKSGLPNDRFSAERPEGSISTLTIQRTEQRDSAMYRCASSLGQGRAGELFFGEGSRLTVL.

V gene TRBV5-1 combines with J gene TRBJ1-1; D call uncertain. Trimming took 4 bases from V and 1 from J, leaving 11 bases between them. CDR3 length: 14 amino acids. Germline V lookup: CDR1 SGHRS, CDR2 YFSETQ. CDR3 in amino acids: CASSRGRQNTEAFF. The CDR3 bases are TGCGCCAGCAGCCGAGGGAGGCAGAACACTGAAGCTTTCTTT.

The genes are TRBV28 and TRBJ1-5; 7 bases fit TRBD1. The CDR3 is 15 amino acids. CDR1 MDHEN and CDR2 SYDVKM come from the germline V gene. V lost 6 bases to trimming and J lost 6 bases; unmatched junction nucleotides: 11. CDR3 protein: CASSPPGAGGQPQHF. The CDR3 DNA reads TGTGCCAGCAGCCCCCCCGGGGCAGGGGGTCAGCCCCAGCATTTT.

The genes are TRBV5-5 and TRBJ2-1, with D possibly matching TRBD1 (5 bases). Germline V gene data show CDR1 as SGHKS and CDR2 as YYEKEE (reference sequence). V was clipped by 4 bases and J by 3 bases, with 14 bases between them. The CDR3 is 15 residues long. CDR3 sequence: CASSPRGAIYNEQFF. The CDR3 nucleotides read TGTGCCAGCAGCCCCCGTGGGGCAATCTACAATGAGCAGTTCTTC.

This CDR3 is CASSWGGQDTQYF. CDR3 in DNA: TGTGCCAGCAGTTGGGGGGGGCAGGATACGCAGTATTTT. The chain couples TRBV27 to TRBJ2-3, with a possible D match to TRBD2 (7 bases). CDR3 length equals 13 residues. Between the trimmed V and J ends, which lost 4 bases and 6 bases, there was a span of 11 bases. Germline V gene data show CDR1 as MNHEY and CDR2 as SMNVEV (reference sequence).

This chain joins TRBV10-2 and TRBJ1-6; 9 bases are shared with TRBD1. V shed 4 bases and J 9 bases; nucleotides not matched to a gene: 4. This CDR3 is built from 14 residues. Germline assignment: CDR1 WSHSY and CDR2 SAAADI. CDR3 residues: CASSAGQGSSPLHF. For the CDR3, the DNA is TGCGCCAGCAGTGCGGGACAGGGTAGTTCACCCCTCCACTTT.

The chain couples TRBV5-1 to TRBJ1-6; maybe TRBD1 (6 bases). The CDR3 contains 15 residues. Germline values: CDR1 SGHRS, CDR2 YFSETQ. V dropped 6 bases and J dropped 10 bases, with 20 bases sitting between them. Here the CDR3 reads CASTPVGRGASPLHF. CDR3 nucleotides: TGCGCCAGCACCCCGGTGGGCAGGGGCGCCTCACCCCTCCACTTT. Together with reference TRBV5-1 and TRBJ1-6, the CDR3 gives the full variable domain: KAGVTQTPRYLIKTRGQQVTLSCSPISGHRSVSWYQQTPGQGLQFLFEYFSETQRNKGNFPGRFSGRQFSNSRSEMNVSTLELGDSALYLCASTPVGRGASPLHFGNGTRLTVT.

The chain links TRBV29-1 to TRBJ2-5; 7 nucleotides agree with TRBD2. V was clipped by 2 bases and J by 6 bases; unmatched bases: 9. Germline V gene data show CDR1 as SQVTM and CDR2 as ANQGSEA. The CDR3 covers 14 residues. The DNA for the CDR3 is TGCAGCGTTGAATTGCGGGAGAAGATAAAGACCCAGTACTTC. Translation: CSVELREKIKTQYF.

The V gene is TRBV27, the J gene TRBJ2-7; D call uncertain. From germline, CDR1 is MNHEY and CDR2 SMNVEV (reference sequence). The V end was cut by 4 bases, the J end by 2 bases, with 6 bases between. CDR3 size: 12 residues. CDR3 amino acids: CASSSRAYEQYF. In DNA form, the CDR3 reads TGTGCCAGCAGTTCCCGAGCCTACGAGCAGTACTTC.